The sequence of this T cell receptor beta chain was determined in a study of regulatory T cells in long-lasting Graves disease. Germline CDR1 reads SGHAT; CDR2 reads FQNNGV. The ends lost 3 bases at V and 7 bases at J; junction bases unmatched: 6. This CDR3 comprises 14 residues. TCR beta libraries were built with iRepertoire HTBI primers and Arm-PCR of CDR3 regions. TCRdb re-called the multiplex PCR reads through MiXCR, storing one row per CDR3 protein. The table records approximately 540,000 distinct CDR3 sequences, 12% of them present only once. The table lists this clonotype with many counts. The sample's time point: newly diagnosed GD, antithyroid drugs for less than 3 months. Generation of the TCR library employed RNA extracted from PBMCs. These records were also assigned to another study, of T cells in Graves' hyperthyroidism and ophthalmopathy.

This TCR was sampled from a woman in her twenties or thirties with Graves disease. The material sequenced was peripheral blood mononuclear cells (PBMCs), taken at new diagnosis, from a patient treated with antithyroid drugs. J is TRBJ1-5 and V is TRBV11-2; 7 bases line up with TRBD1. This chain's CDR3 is CASSLGRQGQPQHF. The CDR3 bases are TGTGCCAGCAGCTTGGGGAGACAGGGCCAGCCCCAGCATTTT.